This T cell receptor (beta chain) appears in the sequencing data of a study of T cell responses to AZD1222 COVID-19 vaccine. Background on the study: Samples with a second dose at about 4 or about 12 weeks were pooled together.

In germline, CDR1 is SGDLS, CDR2 YYNGEE. This CDR3 has 15 residues. The ends were cut back, 4 bases at V and 2 bases at J, with 15 bases in the middle. About this clone itself: The antigen remains undetermined.

TCRdb's copy holds only in-frame clones and misses some; the assay was immunoSEQ multiplex PCR. The sample lists 120,000 to 150,000 clones, approximately 90% occurring once. The study's findings and limits: Vaccine-related CD4 TCRs covered spike, predominating at 160-218 and 743-854. White British people made up most donors, females outnumbered males, and clonal diversity was possibly underestimated.

The chain has TRBV9 and TRBJ1-1, with D uncertain. The specimen was peripheral blood, collected on day 0 of AZD1222 vaccination. The source of this sequence is an adult in good health. The CDR3 sequence is CASSPNARSNTEAFF. The CDR3 DNA reads as TGTGCCAGCAGCCCCAACGCCAGGTCCAACACTGAAGCTTTCTTT.